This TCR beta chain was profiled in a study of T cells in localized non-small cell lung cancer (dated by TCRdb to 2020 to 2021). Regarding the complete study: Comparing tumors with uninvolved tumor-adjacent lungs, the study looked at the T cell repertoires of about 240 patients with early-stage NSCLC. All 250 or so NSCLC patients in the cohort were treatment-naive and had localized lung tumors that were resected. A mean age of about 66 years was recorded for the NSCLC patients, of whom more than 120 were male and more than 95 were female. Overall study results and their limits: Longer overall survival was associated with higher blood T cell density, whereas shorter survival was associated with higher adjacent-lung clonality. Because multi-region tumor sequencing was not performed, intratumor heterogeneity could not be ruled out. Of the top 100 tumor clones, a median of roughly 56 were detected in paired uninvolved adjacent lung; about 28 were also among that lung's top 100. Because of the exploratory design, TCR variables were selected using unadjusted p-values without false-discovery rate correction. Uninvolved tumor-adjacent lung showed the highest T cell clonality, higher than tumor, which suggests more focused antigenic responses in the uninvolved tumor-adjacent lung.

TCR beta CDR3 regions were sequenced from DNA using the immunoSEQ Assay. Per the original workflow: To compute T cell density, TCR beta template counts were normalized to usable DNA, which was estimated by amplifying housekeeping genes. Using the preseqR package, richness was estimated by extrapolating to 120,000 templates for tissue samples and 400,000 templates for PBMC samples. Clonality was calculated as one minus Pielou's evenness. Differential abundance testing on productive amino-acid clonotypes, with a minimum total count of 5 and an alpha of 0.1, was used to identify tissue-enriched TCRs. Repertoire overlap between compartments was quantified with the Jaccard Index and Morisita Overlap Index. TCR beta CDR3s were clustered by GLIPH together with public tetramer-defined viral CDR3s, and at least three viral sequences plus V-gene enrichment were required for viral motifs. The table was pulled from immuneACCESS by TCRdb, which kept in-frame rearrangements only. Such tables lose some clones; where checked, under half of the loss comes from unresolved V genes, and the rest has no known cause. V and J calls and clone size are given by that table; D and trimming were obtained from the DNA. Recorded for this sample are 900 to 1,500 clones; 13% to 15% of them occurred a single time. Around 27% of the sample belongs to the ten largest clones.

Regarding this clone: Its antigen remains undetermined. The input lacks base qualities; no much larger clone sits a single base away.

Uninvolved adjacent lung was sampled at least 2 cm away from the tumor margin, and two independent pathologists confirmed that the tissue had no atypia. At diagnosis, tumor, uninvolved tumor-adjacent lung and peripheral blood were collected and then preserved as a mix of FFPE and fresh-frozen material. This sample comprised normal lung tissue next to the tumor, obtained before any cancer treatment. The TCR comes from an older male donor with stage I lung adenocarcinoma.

The sequenced DNA is TGTGCCAGCAGCAAACAGGGAAGCACTGAAGCTTTCTTT. It translates to CASSKQGSTEAFF. The receptor chain draws on TRBV6-8 and TRBJ1-1; perhaps TRBD1 is the D gene, with 6 bases matching. Its CDR3 holds 13 amino acids, cysteine through phenylalanine. Only the CDR3 DNA stays, 39 bases, in frame from base 1. The germline V gene supplies CDR1 MNHGY and CDR2 SAAAGT. V and J are truncated by 6 bases and 4 bases respectively, leaving an intervening sequence of 12 bases.